The entry that follows covers one T cell receptor beta chain sequence. Under the authors' procedure: Cell counts per sample came from amplifying reference gene primers. Profiled with immunoSEQ multiplex PCR; TCRdb holds only in-frame clones, not every one. That table gives V, J and clone size, and the DNA gave D and trimming. The top ten clones hold about 8.1% of a sample with approximately 110,000 clones, more than 75% of them seen once. The data stem from a study of blood T cell repertoires in COVID-19. Study background: Sites in the United States, Italy and Spain provided acute and convalescent COVID-19 samples. T cells, B-cell-depleted T cells, or PBMCs supplied cDNA or gDNA.

The clonotype originates from a woman aged 40-49 years with acute or convalescent COVID-19. What was sequenced was peripheral blood.

The chain's CDR3 is CASRLPQGYEQFF. The CDR3 DNA reads TGCGCCAGCAGGTTACCTCAGGGGTATGAGCAGTTCTTC. This chain joins TRBV10-2 and TRBJ2-1, with D perhaps matching TRBD1 (6 bases). The CDR3 is 13 amino acids. The V end lost 6 bases, the J end lost 8 bases, and 14 bases lay between the germline ends. Germline-derived CDR1 and CDR2 are WSHSY and SAAADI.